Included here is one T cell receptor (beta chain) sequence, with context. Antigen unknown. Building of the TCR beta libraries involved iRepertoire HTBI primers and Arm-PCR of CDR3 regions. A single record per CDR3 protein comes from TCRdb applying MiXCR to the multiplex PCR reads. The top ten clones hold approximately 9.3% of a sample with hundreds of thousands of distinct CDR3 sequences, less than 15% of them seen once. This record belongs to a study of regulatory T cells in long-lasting Graves disease. The length of the CDR3 is 15 residues. Germline values: CDR1 SNHLY, CDR2 FYNNEI. V lost 6 bases, J lost 0 bases, and 13 bases lay in between. Whole-study findings and limits: Reduced TCR diversity was observed in persistent Graves' patients versus newly diagnosed patients.

Time point meaning: newly diagnosed GD, antithyroid drugs for less than 3 months. There was RNA extracted from PBMCs, and the TCR library was made from it. The data were also submitted as part of a second study, on T cells in Graves' hyperthyroidism and ophthalmopathy. As that report states: Most thyroid-expanded clonotypes above 0.001 were also found in blood.

This clonotype originated in a man aged 25 to 45 with Graves disease. The sequencing used peripheral blood mononuclear cells (PBMCs), collected at new diagnosis, from a patient treated with antithyroid drugs. The chain couples TRBV2 to TRBJ2-3, with D hard to call. DNA of the CDR3: TGTGCCAGCAGCCCGTGGTTGTTTAGCACAGATACGCAGTATTTT. Translation: CASSPWLFSTDTQYF.